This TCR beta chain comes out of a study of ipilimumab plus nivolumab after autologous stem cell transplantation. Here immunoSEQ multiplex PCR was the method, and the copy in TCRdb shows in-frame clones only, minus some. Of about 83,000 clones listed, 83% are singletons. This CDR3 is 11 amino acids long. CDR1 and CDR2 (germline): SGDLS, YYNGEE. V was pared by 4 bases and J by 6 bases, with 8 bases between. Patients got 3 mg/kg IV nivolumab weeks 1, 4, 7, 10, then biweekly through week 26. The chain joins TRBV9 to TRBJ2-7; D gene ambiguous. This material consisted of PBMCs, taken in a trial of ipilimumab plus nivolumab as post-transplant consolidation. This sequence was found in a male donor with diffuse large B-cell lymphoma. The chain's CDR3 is CASSSTSEQYF. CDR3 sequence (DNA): TGTGCCAGCAGCTCTACCAGCGAGCAGTACTTC.